This note documents a single TCR beta chain sequence. Germline CDR1 SGHRS, CDR2 YFSETQ. This CDR3 has 14 residues. Deletions cut 0 bases from V and 5 bases from J, with 11 bases between. Enrolled through a virtual design, the participants were between about 18 and 100 years of age and came from about two dozen US areas. Membership in each cohort depended on participant-reported clinical history. These data belong to a study of blood T cell repertoires in COVID-19. Data came from immunoSEQ multiplex PCR; TCRdb stores just in-frame clones and leaves some out. The repertoire holds 300,000 to 350,000 clones, with 80% to 90% as singletons.

The rearrangement uses TRBV5-1 and TRBJ1-2, with D possibly matching TRBD1 (6 bases). The source of this sequence is a woman aged 40 to 50 with acute COVID-19. The sequenced sample was PBMCs or T cells enriched from blood (not recorded which). The CDR3 DNA reads TGCGCCAGCAGCTTGGAGACAGGCGTTTATGGCTACACCTTC. Residues: CASSLETGVYGYTF.